This T cell receptor beta chain was recovered during a study of CD8 T cells in Susac syndrome. It was with random hexamers that roughly 0.45 to 1 ug RNA was reverse transcribed. TCRdb used MiXCR to reprocess the immunoSEQ multiplex PCR reads, holding one entry per CDR3 protein. The sample yields roughly 300,000 distinct CDR3 sequences, around 83% seen once. Negative isolation yielded the CD8+ and CD4+ T cells, while FACS enriched the TEMRA cells. Germline CDR1 reads LGHNT; CDR2 reads FRNRAP. This CDR3 region has 16 residues. Trimming shortened V by 3 bases and J by 7 bases, and 19 bases separated the two germline ends.

The specimen sequenced was CD8+ T cells from PBMCs. This receptor was identified in a human donor with multiple sclerosis. The chain recombines TRBV12-5 with TRBJ1-5, with D possibly being TRBD1 (5 bases). The CDR3 here is CASGFYRVGDRQPQHF. In DNA form, the CDR3 reads TGTGCTAGTGGTTTTTATAGGGTAGGGGATCGGCAGCCCCAGCATTTT.